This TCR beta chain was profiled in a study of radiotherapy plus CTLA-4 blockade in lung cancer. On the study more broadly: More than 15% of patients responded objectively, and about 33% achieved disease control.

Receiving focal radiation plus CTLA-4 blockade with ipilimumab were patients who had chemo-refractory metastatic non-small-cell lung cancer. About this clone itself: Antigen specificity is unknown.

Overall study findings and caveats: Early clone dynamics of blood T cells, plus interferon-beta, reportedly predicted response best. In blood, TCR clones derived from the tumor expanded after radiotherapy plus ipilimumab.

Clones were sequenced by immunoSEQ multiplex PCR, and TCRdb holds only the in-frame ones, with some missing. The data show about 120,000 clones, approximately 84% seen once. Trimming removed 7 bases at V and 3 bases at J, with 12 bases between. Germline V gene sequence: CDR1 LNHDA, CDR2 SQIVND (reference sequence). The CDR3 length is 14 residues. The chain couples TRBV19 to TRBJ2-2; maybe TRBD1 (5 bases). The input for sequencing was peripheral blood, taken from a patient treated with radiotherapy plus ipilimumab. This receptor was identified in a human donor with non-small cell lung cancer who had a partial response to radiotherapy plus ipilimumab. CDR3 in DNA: TGTGCCAGTAAGACAGCCCCATACACCGGGGAGCTGTTTTTT. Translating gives CASKTAPYTGELFF.